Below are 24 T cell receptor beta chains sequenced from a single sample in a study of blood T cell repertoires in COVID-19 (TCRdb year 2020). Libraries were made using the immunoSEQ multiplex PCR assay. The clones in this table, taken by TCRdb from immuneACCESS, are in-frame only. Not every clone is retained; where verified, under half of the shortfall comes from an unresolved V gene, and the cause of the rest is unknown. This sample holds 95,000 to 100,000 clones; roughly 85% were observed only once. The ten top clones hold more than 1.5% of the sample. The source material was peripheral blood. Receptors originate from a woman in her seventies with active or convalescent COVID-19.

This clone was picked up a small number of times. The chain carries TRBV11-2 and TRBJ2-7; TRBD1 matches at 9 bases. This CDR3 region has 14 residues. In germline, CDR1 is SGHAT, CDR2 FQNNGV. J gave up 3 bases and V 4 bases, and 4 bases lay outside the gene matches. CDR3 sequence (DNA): TGTGCCAGCAGCTGGGGACAGGGAATCTACGAGCAGTACTTC. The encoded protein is CASSWGQGIYEQYF.

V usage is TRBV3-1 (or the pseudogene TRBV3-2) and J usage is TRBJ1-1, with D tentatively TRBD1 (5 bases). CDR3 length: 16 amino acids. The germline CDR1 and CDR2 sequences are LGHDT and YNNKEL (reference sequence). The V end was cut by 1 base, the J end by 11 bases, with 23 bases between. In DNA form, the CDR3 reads TGTGCCAGCAGCCAAGGGACAACAGGCGCGGTGGTGGATGCTTTCTTT. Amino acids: CASSQGTTGAVVDAFF.

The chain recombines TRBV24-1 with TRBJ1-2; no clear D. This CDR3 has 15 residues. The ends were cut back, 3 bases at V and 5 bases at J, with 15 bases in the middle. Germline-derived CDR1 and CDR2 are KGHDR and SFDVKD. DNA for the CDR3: TGTGCCACCAGTGATCACCAGAGGGCCTCGTATGGCTACACCTTC. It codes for CATSDHQRASYGYTF.

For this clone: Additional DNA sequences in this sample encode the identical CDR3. CDR3 sequence reads: CASSSHRQGPGYTF. DNA for the CDR3: TGTGCCAGCAGCTCCCACCGACAGGGCCCTGGCTACACCTTC. The chain joins TRBV7-2 to TRBJ1-2; TRBD1 agrees at 7 bases. In germline, CDR1 is SGHTA, CDR2 FQGNSA. V dropped 4 bases and J dropped 7; count of bases not matched to a gene: 9. The CDR3 is made up of 14 amino acids.

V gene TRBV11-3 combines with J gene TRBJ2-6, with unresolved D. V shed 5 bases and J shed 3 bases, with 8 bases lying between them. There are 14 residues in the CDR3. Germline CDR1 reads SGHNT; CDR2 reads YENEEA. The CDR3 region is CASSPNFGANVLTF. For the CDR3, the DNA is TGTGCCAGCAGCCCCAACTTTGGGGCCAACGTCCTGACTTTC.

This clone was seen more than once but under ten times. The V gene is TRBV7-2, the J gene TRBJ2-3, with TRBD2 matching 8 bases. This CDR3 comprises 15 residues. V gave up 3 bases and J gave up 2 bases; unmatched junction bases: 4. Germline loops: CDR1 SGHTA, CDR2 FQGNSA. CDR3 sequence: CASSFRLAYTDTQYF. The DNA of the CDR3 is TGTGCCAGCAGCTTCCGACTAGCGTACACAGATACGCAGTATTTT.

The DNA for the CDR3 is TGTGCCAGCAGTGAAAGGCAGGGAGGAGGCGAGCAGTACTTC. Translated: CASSERQGGGEQYF. J is TRBJ2-7 and V is TRBV2; D may be TRBD2 (6 bases). Germline assignment: CDR1 SNHLY and CDR2 FYNNEI. With 2 bases removed from V and 6 bases from J, the gap between germline ends came to 14 bases. CDR3 size: 14 residues. Combining the CDR3 with reference TRBV2 and TRBJ2-7 gives the whole variable domain EPEVTQTPSHQVTQMGQEVILRCVPISNHLYFYWYRQILGQKVEFLVSFYNNEISEKSEIFDDQFSVERPDGSNFTLKIRSTKLEDSAMYFCASSERQGGGEQYFGPGTRLTVT.

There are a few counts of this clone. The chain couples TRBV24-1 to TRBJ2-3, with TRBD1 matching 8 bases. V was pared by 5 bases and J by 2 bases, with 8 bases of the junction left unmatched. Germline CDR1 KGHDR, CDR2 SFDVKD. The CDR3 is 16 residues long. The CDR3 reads CATSGKPGQATDTQYF. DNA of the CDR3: TGTGCCACCAGTGGAAAACCGGGACAGGCCACAGATACGCAGTATTTT.

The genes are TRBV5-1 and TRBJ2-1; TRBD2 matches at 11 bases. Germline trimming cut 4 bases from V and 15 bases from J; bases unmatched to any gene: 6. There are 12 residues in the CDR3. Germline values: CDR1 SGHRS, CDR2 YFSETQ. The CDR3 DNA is TGCGCCAGCAGCCCTAGCGGGGGGCTCGGGTTCTTC. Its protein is CASSPSGGLGFF.

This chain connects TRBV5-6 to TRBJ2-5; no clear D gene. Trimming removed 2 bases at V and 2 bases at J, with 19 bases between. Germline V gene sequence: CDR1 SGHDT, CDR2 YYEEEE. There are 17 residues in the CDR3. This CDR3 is CASSFILTPGSQETQYF. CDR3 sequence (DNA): TGTGCCAGCAGCTTTATTTTAACCCCCGGGTCTCAAGAGACCCAGTACTTC.

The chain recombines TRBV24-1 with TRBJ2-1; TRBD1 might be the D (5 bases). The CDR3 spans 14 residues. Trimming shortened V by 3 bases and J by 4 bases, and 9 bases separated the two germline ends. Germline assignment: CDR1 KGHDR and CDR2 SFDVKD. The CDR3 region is CATSDNQGYNEQFF. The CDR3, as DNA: TGTGCCACCAGTGATAACCAGGGTTACAATGAGCAGTTCTTC.

CDR3 residues: CASSPPFGGDTQYF. The CDR3 DNA follows: TGTGCCAGCTCACCACCTTTCGGGGGAGATACGCAGTATTTT. The chain couples TRBV18 to TRBJ2-3; tentatively, D is TRBD2 (6 bases). This CDR3 contains 14 residues. The germline V gene has CDR1 KGHSH and CDR2 LQKENI. Trimming left V 0 bases short and J 5 bases short, with 9 bases between.

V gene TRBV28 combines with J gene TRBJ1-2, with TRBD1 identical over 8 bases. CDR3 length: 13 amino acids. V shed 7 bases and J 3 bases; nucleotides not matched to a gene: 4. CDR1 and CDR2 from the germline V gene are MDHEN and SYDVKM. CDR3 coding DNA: TGTGCCAGCAAACAGGGGGGTGACTATGGCTACACCTTC. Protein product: CASKQGGDYGYTF.

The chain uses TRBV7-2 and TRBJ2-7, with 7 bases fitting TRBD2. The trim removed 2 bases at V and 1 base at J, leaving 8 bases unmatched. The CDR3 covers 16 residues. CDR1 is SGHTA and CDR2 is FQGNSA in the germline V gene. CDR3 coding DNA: TGTGCCAGCAGCTTAAGGAGAGGGACTACTTCCTACGAGCAGTACTTC. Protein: CASSLRRGTTSYEQYF.

The CDR3 spells CASSQMGRTDYEQYF. The CDR3 DNA reads as TGCGCCAGCAGCCAAATGGGGCGAACGGACTACGAGCAGTACTTC. The chain uses TRBV4-1 and TRBJ2-7; a possible D gene is TRBD1 (5 bases). Germline V CDR1 and CDR2: MGHRA, YSYEKL. CDR3 size: 15 residues. Trimming removed 2 bases from V and 3 bases from J, with 14 bases in between.

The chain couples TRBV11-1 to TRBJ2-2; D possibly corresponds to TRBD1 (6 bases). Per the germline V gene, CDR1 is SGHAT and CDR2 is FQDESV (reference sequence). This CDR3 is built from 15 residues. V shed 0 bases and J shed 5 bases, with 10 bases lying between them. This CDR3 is CASSLARGWTGELFF. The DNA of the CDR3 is TGTGCCAGCAGCTTAGCCAGGGGATGGACCGGGGAGCTGTTTTTT.

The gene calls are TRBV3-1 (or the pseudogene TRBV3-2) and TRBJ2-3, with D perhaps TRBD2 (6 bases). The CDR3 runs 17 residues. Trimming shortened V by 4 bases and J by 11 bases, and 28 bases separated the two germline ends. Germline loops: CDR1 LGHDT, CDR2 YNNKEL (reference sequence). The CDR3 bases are TGTGCCAGCAGCCGAATTCTGGACGCAGGGAACAAGGGAGGGCAGTATTTT. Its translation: CASSRILDAGNKGGQYF.

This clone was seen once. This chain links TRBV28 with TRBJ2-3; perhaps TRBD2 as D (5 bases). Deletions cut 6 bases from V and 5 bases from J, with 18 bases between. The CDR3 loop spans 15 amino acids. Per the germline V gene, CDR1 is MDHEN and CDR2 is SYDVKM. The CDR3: CASSLRTKRGDTQYF. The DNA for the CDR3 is TGTGCCAGCAGCCTGAGGACCAAACGGGGAGATACGCAGTATTTT.

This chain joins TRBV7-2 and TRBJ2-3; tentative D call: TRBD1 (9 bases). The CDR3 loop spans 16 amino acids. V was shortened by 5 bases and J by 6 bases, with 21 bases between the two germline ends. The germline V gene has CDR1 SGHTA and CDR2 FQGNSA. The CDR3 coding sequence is TGTGCCAGCAGCCCTGGACAGGGGCGGGGGGAGGATACGCAGTATTTT. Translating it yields CASSPGQGRGEDTQYF. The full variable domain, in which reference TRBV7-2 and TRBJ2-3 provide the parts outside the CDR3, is GAGVSQSPSNKVTEKGKDVELRCDPISGHTALYWYRQSLGQGLEFLIYFQGNSAPDKSGLPSDRFSAERTGGSVSTLTIQRTQQEDSAVYLCASSPGQGRGEDTQYFGPGTRLTVL.

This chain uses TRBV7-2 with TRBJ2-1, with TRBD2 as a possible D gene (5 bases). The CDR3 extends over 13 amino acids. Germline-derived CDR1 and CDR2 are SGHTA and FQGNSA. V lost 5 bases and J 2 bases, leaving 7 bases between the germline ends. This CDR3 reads CASSPGTYNEQFF. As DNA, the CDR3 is TGTGCCAGCAGCCCCGGGACCTACAATGAGCAGTTCTTC. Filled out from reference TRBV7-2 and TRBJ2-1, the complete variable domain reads GAGVSQSPSNKVTEKGKDVELRCDPISGHTALYWYRQSLGQGLEFLIYFQGNSAPDKSGLPSDRFSAERTGGSVSTLTIQRTQQEDSAVYLCASSPGTYNEQFFGPGTRLTVL.

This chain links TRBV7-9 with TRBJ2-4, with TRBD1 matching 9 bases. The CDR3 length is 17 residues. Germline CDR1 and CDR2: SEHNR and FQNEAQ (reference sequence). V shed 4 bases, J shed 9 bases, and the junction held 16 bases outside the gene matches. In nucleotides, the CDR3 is TGTGCCAGCAGCTCCTGGGCGGCGGACAGGGGATTGGTCATTCAGTACTTC. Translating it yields CASSSWAADRGLVIQYF. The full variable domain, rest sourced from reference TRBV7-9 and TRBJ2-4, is DTGVSQNPRHKITKRGQNVTFRCDPISEHNRLYWYRQTLGQGPEFLTYFQNEAQLEKSRLLSDRFSAERPKGSFSTLEIQRTEQGDSAMYLCASSSWAADRGLVIQYFGAGTRLSVL.

This CDR3 reads CAWSGDSTSNQPQHF. DNA for the CDR3: TGTGCCTGGAGTGGAGACAGCACTAGCAATCAGCCCCAGCATTTT. J is TRBJ1-5 and V is TRBV30; D is perhaps TRBD1 (5 bases). CDR1 GTSNPN and CDR2 SVGIG come from the germline V gene (reference sequence). This CDR3 spans 15 amino acids. Between the trimmed V and J ends, which lost 1 base and 0 bases, there was a span of 10 bases.

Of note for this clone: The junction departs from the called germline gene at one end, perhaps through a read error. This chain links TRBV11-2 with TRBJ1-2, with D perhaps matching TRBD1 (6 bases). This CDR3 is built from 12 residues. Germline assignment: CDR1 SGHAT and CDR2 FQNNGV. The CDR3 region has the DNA TGTGCCAGCAACTTAATACAGGGTGGCTACACCTTC. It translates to CASNLIQGGYTF.

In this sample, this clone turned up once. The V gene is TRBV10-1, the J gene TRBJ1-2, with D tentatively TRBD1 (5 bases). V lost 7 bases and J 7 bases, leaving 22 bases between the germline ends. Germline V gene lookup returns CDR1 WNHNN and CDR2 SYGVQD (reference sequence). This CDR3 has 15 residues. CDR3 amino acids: CASIMGARGKSGYTF. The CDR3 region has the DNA TGCGCCAGCATAATGGGAGCGCGGGGGAAATCTGGCTACACCTTC.